This T cell receptor beta chain was sequenced in a study of multiple sclerosis patients with progressive multifocal leukoencephalopathy. Whole-study findings and limits: Less diverse TRB repertoires were suggested in most PML patients.

Time point noted: before natalizumab initiation. About this clone: Antigen: not known.

This CDR3 has 14 residues. Germline CDR1 and CDR2: SGHTS and YDEGEE. The V end was cut by 2 bases, the J end by 3 bases, with 8 bases between. Assay: immunoSEQ multiplex PCR; the TCRdb copy retains only in-frame clones and omits some. The sample includes some 30,000 clones, about 92% seen only once; the top ten take about 2%. The chain combines TRBV5-8 with TRBJ2-2; weak D call: TRBD2 (5 bases). The sequenced material came from PBMCs. This TCR derives from a man aged 25 to 45 with multiple sclerosis. CDR3 in amino acids: CASSFGLYTGELFF. Written as DNA, the CDR3 is TGTGCCAGCAGCTTCGGACTTTACACCGGGGAGCTGTTTTTT.